This T cell receptor beta chain was retrieved from a study of vaccination effects on CD4 cells after COVID-19. Of note for this clone: Its specificity is unknown.

Profiling relied on immunoSEQ multiplex PCR, and the TCRdb table lists in-frame clones only, not all of them. The sample includes roughly 56,000 clones, roughly 72% of them seen just once. Antigen-specific CD4+ T cell clonotypes were called by their expansion after viral peptide-pool culture in ViraFEST. With around ten days of culture completed, CD4+ T cells were isolated. Participants each got two BNT162b2 or mRNA-1273 vaccine doses. Germline V CDR1 and CDR2: WNHNN, SYGVQD (reference sequence). CDR3 length: 12 residues. Trimming cost V 1 base and J 7 bases, with 6 bases left between them. The sample here was CD4+ T cells from PBMCs cultured with HCoV-229E spike peptides, taken after COVID-19 vaccination. The clonotype originates from a human donor who received a COVID-19 vaccine. This rearrangement joins TRBV10-1 to TRBJ2-3; no clear D. CDR3 DNA: TGCGCCAGCAGTGAGTATGGGAATACGCAGTATTTT. Amino acid sequence: CASSEYGNTQYF.